These 15 T cell receptor beta chains originate from one sample sequenced in a study of control samples from healthy donors and cancer patients. TCRdb's copy holds only in-frame clones and misses some; the assay was immunoSEQ multiplex PCR. The sample has around 30,000 clones, about 94% seen once; the top ten hold about 1.5%. The sequenced sample consisted of PBMCs. The receptor source for this set is a man aged 40-50 years with colorectal cancer.

The chain is built from TRBV9 and TRBJ1-1; possible D gene TRBD1, 5 bases. This CDR3 is 15 amino acids long. Germline CDR1 reads SGDLS; CDR2 reads YYNGEE. V lost 0 bases, J lost 3 bases, and 12 bases lay in between. Here the CDR3 reads CASSVVGQGDTEAFF. As DNA, the CDR3 is TGTGCCAGCAGCGTAGTTGGGCAGGGAGACACTGAAGCTTTCTTT.

As DNA, the CDR3 is TGTGCCAGCAGCTTAAGTGGGTTATACACCGGGGAGCTGTTTTTT. Translating gives CASSLSGLYTGELFF. This sequence joins TRBV11-2 and TRBJ2-2; no reliable D call. The CDR3 contains 15 residues. V lost 2 bases and J lost 3, with 10 bases in between. Germline CDR1 is SGHAT and CDR2 is FQNNGV.

The V and J genes are TRBV7-6 and TRBJ2-1; maybe TRBD1 (5 bases). The V gene lost 6 bases and the J gene lost 0 bases, with 12 bases spanning the gap. Germline-derived CDR1 and CDR2 are SGHVS and FNYEAQ. The CDR3 has 15 residues. As DNA, the CDR3 is TGTGCCAGCAGTTACTCGACAGTCTCCTACAATGAGCAGTTCTTC. Translation: CASSYSTVSYNEQFF.

The chain employs TRBV9 and TRBJ2-6, with D unclear. Trimming left V 0 bases short and J 3 bases short, with 7 bases between. The germline V gene encodes CDR1 SGDLS and CDR2 YYNGEE. This CDR3 spans 15 amino acids. The DNA of the CDR3 is TGTGCCAGCAGCGTAGTAGGTGGTGGGGCCAACGTCCTGACTTTC. Translating it yields CASSVVGGGANVLTF.

This chain connects TRBV6-1 to TRBJ2-3, with D possibly TRBD1 on 6 matching bases. Germline V gives CDR1 MNHNS, CDR2 SASEGT. The CDR3 contains 13 residues. Trimming shortened V by 3 bases and J by 10 bases, and 14 bases separated the two germline ends. The CDR3 region is CASSDPHRDPQYF. CDR3 sequence (DNA): TGTGCCAGCAGTGATCCACACAGGGATCCGCAGTATTTT.

The rearrangement links TRBV19 to TRBJ2-1, with TRBD1 matching over 7 bases. CDR1 is LNHDA and CDR2 is SQIVND in the germline V gene (reference sequence). This CDR3 has 13 amino acids. Trimming removed 10 bases from V and 4 bases from J; junction bases left unmatched: 7. CDR3 residues: CATRDRGYNEQFF. In DNA form, the CDR3 reads TGTGCCACCCGGGACAGAGGTTACAATGAGCAGTTCTTC.

The chain recombines TRBV7-2 with TRBJ2-5, with 7 bases identical to TRBD1. The CDR3 covers 17 residues. Trimming took 5 bases from V and 0 from J; bases not matched to a gene: 12. The germline V gene encodes CDR1 SGHTA and CDR2 FQGNSA. In nucleotides, the CDR3 is TGTGCCAGCAGCAACTACCCTGGGACAGCGTACCAAGAGACCCAGTACTTC. Translated, it gives CASSNYPGTAYQETQYF.

The chain carries TRBV19 and TRBJ2-3; D tentatively fits TRBD1 or TRBD2 (5 bases each). CDR1 and CDR2 from the germline V gene are LNHDA and SQIVND (reference sequence). The CDR3 is made up of 15 amino acids. V shed 5 bases and J shed 6 bases, with 18 bases lying between them. The CDR3 DNA follows: TGTGCCAGTAGTCTGGGACGGACCACACAGGATACGCAGTATTTT. Translated: CASSLGRTTQDTQYF.

The chain joins TRBV10-1 to TRBJ1-1, with 9 bases lining up with TRBD1. The CDR3 has 14 amino acids. The germline V gene encodes CDR1 WNHNN and CDR2 SYGVQD (reference sequence). Trimming removed 6 bases from V and 3 bases from J; junction bases left unmatched: 5. CDR3 loop: CASSRQGEDTEAFF. CDR3 sequence (DNA): TGCGCCAGCAGCCGACAGGGGGAGGACACTGAAGCTTTCTTT.

V and J are TRBV4-1 and TRBJ2-4, with D unresolved. V dropped 3 bases and J dropped 6 bases, with 15 bases sitting between them. This CDR3 contains 15 residues. Germline CDR1 MGHRA, CDR2 YSYEKL. The CDR3 DNA follows: TGCGCCAGCAGCCAGTACTCCTCCCCTTTAAACATTCAGTACTTC. Amino acids: CASSQYSSPLNIQYF.

CDR3 region: CASSRDTGELFF. The CDR3 nucleotides read TGTGCCAGCAGCCGCGACACCGGGGAGCTGTTTTTT. V is TRBV6-2 or TRBV6-3 and J is TRBJ2-2; D is uncertain. The CDR3 totals 12 residues. Trimming removed 6 bases at V and 3 bases at J, with 5 bases between. Germline CDR1 is MNHEY and CDR2 is SVGEGT.

This chain links TRBV3-1 (or the pseudogene TRBV3-2) with TRBJ2-7; TRBD1 aligns across 8 bases. The CDR3 is 15 residues long. Looked up from germline, CDR1 is LGHDT and CDR2 is YNNKEL (reference sequence). Unmatched junction bases numbered 4, after V lost 1 base and J lost 2 bases. CDR3 sequence reads: CASSQGPGQAYEQYF. CDR3 DNA: TGTGCCAGCAGCCAAGGCCCGGGACAGGCCTACGAGCAGTACTTC.

The chain uses TRBV29-1 and TRBJ2-2, with TRBD2 as a possible D gene (6 bases). The CDR3 is 11 residues long. V was shortened by 4 bases and J by 8 bases, with 8 bases between the two germline ends. Per germline, CDR1 SQVTM and CDR2 ANQGSEA. The CDR3 coding sequence is TGCAGCGTTGGGGGGGAAGGGGAGCTGTTTTTT. It translates to CSVGGEGELFF.

This chain links TRBV2 with TRBJ1-6; D might be TRBD1 (6 bases). Germline CDR1 SNHLY, CDR2 FYNNEI. The CDR3 runs 14 residues. The ends were cut back, 6 bases at V and 8 bases at J, with 14 bases in the middle. CDR3 nucleotides: TGTGCCAGCAGGTGGGGGGGGCGTGATTCACCCCTCCACTTT. Its translation is CASRWGGRDSPLHF.

This chain connects TRBV6-1 to TRBJ1-3; a weak D match, TRBD1 (5 bases). Germline V gene data show CDR1 as MNHNS and CDR2 as SASEGT. This CDR3 region has 15 residues. The ends were cut back, 3 bases at V and 1 base at J, with 10 bases in the middle. The CDR3 sequence: CASSDPWGSGNTIYF. DNA for the CDR3: TGTGCCAGCAGTGATCCCTGGGGGTCTGGAAACACCATATATTTT.